This T cell receptor (beta chain) was sequenced for a study of immune heterogeneity within non-small cell lung tumors. Study-wide points: Individual patients had largely distinct high-frequency T-cell receptor beta clonotypes.

Template material for each sample was 500 to 600 ng of bulk tumor genomic DNA. Several biopsies were collected from each primary tumor during surgery. They were spaced as far apart as possible within the tumor mass. Patients underwent curative surgery for untreated, newly diagnosed non-small cell lung cancer. It was a multiplex PCR that amplified TCR beta CDR3, with 32 V and 13 J primers. MiXCR, applied by TCRdb to the multiplex PCR reads, yields one record per CDR3 protein. The repertoire holds 2,500 to 3,000 distinct CDR3 sequences, with just over 45% as singletons. Turning to this clonotype: What it binds is unknown.

Trimming stripped 6 bases from V and 2 bases from J, with 13 bases between. The CDR3 spans 14 residues. Germline V gene data show CDR1 as MNHEY and CDR2 as SVGAGI. This chain uses TRBV6-5 with TRBJ1-2, with no clear D. The receptor comes from a woman aged 55-75 years with non-small cell lung cancer. Sequenced material: lung tumor tissue. The CDR3 DNA follows: TGTGCCAGCAGCCCTGGGTGGCAGAACTATGGCTACACCTTC. Translating it yields CASSPGWQNYGYTF.